This T cell receptor beta chain emerged from a study of shared clonotypes between healthy human individuals (dated by TCRdb to 2020 to 2021). Background on the whole study: The cohort comprised a couple of women and three men aged 18 to 49 years. Leukapheresis yielded between about 0.9 and 10 billion PBMCs per donor. To estimate repertoire size and how much clonotype sharing occurs between individuals, the study deeply sequenced the blood TCR repertoires of 5 or 6 healthy adults. For each donor, CD4 naive and CD4 memory were each run on three plates, CD8 naive on two plates, and CD8 memory on one plate. To increase sequencing depth and limit assay-specific biases, TCR repertoire library preparation and sequencing were carried out by different laboratories using diverse techniques. What the study reported, not specific to this receptor: Pairwise subsampling indicated that sequencing depth was expected to affect the degree of clonotype sharing among donors. Sharing across a few donors was observed for about 5% of naive CD4, 3% to 3.5% of naive CD8, over 2% of memory CD4, and 0.4% of memory CD8 clonotypes. Estimated clonotype richness was generally larger for naive than for memory subsets. Rarefaction of sorted-subset datasets indicated incomplete sequencing despite the large sequencing depth. The small number of donors limited the genetic and exposure-history diversity represented. Higher generation probabilities were observed for clonotypes shared by all four sorted-subset donors than for non-shared clonotypes. Sampling was restricted to blood, and TCR repertoires in tissue are likely to differ from TCR repertoires in blood.

Remarks on this clone: Its antigen specificity is not known. No base qualities exist here, and no much larger clone lies one base off it.

The donors were healthy, HIV-negative adults with no recently reported acute infections or vaccinations. Every donor was a Caucasian adult residing in Nashville, Tennessee, USA. Magnetic negative selection was used to enrich CD4+ T cells, after which naive cells were positively selected on CD45RA and the negative fraction became the memory subset. After blood collection by leukapheresis, PBMCs were isolated using Ficoll-Histopaque density gradient centrifugation and then cryopreserved in the vapor phase of liquid nitrogen. Purity and quantity of every magnetically sorted T cell population were checked by analytical flow cytometry. Genomic DNA was isolated from every sorted fraction and measured by UV absorbance on a Nanodrop 2000c. Using the deep immunoSEQ assay, TCR CDR3 regions were amplified from genomic DNA by multiplex PCR. Genomic DNA extracted from each cell subset was distributed evenly over all wells of several immunoSEQ 96-well plates, and each plate served as one replicate. For sorted subsets, each replicate PCR was loaded with 200 ng genomic DNA, equivalent to some 31,000 T cell genomes. Purified libraries were quantified with a Qubit 3.0 fluorometer, sized on a Bioanalyzer 2100, and re-quantified with the KAPA Library Quantification kit. Each immunoSEQ 96-well plate was sequenced on its own single-read 150-cycle Illumina NextSeq 550 flow cell. On the authors' methods: Because only junctional sequences without quality scores were contained in the immunoSEQ output, filtering matching that applied to full-length reads could not be performed. Sequences were annotated with PyIR, a Python wrapper for IgBLAST v1.9, and V/J genes and CDR3 were assigned using IMGT germline references. Any read was removed if the V/J assignment was weak (E-value above 1e-6), the CDR3 was missing, or the read contained stop codons, out-of-frame junctions, or ambiguous translated residues. V3J clonotypes were defined by identical inferred V gene, J gene, and CDR3 amino acid sequence. Percentage overlap between repertoires was computed as shared unique clonotypes divided by the size of the smaller repertoire. RTK rarefaction, the Chao1 estimator, and Recon v2.1 estimates of unobserved clonotypes were used to assess repertoire richness. Generation probabilities were computed with OLGA for all TCRbeta clonotypes obtained by the gDNA method from a few donors. Imported from immuneACCESS, the table was reduced by TCRdb to in-frame sequences with V and J called. These copies leave out some clones; in studies compared against another copy, an unresolved V gene accounts for under half, and the cause of the remainder is not known. V and J calls and clone size come straight from that table; D and trimming were deduced from the DNA. This sample gives 190,000 or so clones in total; approximately 70% of them show up just once. More than 9% of the sample is held by the ten biggest clonotypes.

The cysteine opens and the phenylalanine closes a CDR3 of 14 amino acids. Only the CDR3 region is kept as DNA, spanning 42 bases read in frame from base 1. Taken from the germline V gene (reference sequence), the CDR1 and CDR2 loops are MNHEY and SMNVEV. V was cut back by 5 bases and J by 0 bases, leaving a gap of 11 bases between them. This receptor was taken from a man aged 30-40 years in good health. The rearranged chain carries TRBV27 and TRBJ2-7; the D segment could be TRBD2, given 6 matching bases. Sequenced input: memory CD4+ T cells sorted from blood. The sample's cell subset or site, from its label and the paper: CD45RA-negative fraction. At the DNA level, the sequence is TGTGCCAGCAGTCCACAGACTAGCTCCTACGAGCAGTACTTC. Its product reads: CASSPQTSSYEQYF.